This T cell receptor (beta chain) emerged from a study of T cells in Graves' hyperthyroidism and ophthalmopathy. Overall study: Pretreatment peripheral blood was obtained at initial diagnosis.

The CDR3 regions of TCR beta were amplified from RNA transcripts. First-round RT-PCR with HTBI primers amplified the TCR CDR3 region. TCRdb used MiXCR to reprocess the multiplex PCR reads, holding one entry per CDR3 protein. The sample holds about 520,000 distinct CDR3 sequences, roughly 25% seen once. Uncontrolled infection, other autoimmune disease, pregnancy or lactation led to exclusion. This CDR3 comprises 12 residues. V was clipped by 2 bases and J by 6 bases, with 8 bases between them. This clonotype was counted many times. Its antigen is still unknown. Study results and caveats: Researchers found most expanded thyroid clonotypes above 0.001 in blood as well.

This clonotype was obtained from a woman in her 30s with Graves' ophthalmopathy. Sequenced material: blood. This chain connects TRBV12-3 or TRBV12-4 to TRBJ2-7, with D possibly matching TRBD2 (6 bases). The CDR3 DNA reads TGTGCCAGCAGTTTAATCGGGGGCGAGCAGTACTTC. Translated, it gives CASSLIGGEQYF.